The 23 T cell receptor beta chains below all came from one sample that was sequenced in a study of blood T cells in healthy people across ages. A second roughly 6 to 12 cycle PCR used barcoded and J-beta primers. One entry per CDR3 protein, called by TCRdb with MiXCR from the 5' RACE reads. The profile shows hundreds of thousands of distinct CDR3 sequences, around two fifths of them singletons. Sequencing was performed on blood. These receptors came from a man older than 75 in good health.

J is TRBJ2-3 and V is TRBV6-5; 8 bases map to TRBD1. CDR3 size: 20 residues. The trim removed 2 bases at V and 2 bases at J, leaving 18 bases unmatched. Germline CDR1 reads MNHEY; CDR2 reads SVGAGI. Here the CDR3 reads CASSYVSAWGNQGATDTQYF. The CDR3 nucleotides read TGTGCCAGCAGTTACGTCTCCGCTTGGGGAAATCAGGGGGCCACAGATACGCAGTATTTT.

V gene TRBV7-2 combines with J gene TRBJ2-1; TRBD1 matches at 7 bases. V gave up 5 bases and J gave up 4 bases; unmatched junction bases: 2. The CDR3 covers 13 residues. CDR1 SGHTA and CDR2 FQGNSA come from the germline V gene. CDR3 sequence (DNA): TGTGCCAGCAGCACACAGGGGTACAATGAGCAGTTCTTC. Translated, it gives CASSTQGYNEQFF. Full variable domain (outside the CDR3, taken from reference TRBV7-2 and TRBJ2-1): GAGVSQSPSNKVTEKGKDVELRCDPISGHTALYWYRQSLGQGLEFLIYFQGNSAPDKSGLPSDRFSAERTGGSVSTLTIQRTQQEDSAVYLCASSTQGYNEQFFGPGTRLTVL.

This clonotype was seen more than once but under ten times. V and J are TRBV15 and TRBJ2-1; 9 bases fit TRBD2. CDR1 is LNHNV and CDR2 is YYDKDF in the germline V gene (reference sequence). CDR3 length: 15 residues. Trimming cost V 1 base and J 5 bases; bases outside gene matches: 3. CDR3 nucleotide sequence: TGTGCCACCAGCAGAGCGAGCGGGGGGCACAATGAGCAGTTCTTC. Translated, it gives CATSRASGGHNEQFF.

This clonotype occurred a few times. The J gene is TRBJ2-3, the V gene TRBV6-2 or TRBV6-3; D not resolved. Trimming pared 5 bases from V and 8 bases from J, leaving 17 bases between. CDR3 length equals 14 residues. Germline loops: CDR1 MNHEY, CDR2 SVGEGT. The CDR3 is CASSPNLELVTQYF. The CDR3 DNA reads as TGTGCCAGCAGTCCGAACCTAGAACTGGTTACGCAGTATTTT.

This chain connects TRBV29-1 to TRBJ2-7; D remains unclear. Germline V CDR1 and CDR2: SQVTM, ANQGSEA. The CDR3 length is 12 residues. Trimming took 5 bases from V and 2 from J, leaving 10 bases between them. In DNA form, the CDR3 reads TGCAGCGTTACGGATCAAACCTACGAGCAGTACTTC. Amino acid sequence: CSVTDQTYEQYF.

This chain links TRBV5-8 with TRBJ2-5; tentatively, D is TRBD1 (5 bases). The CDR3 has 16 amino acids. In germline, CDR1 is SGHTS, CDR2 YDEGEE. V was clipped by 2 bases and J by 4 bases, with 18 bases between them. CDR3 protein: CASSFVVGVSGETQYF. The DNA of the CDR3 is TGTGCCAGCAGCTTTGTCGTAGGGGTTTCGGGAGAGACCCAGTACTTC.

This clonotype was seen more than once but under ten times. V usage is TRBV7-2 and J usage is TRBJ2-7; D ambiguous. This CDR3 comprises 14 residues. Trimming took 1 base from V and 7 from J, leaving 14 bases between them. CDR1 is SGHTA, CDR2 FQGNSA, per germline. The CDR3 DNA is TGTGCCAGCAGCTTAGTCCCAGGTTTTATAGAGCAGTACTTC. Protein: CASSLVPGFIEQYF.

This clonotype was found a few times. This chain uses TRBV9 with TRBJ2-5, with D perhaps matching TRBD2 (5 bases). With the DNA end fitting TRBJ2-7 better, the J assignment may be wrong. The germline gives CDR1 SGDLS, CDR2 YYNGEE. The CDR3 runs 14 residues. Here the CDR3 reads CASSAGPRGYEQYF. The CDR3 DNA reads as TGTGCCAGCAGCGCCGGGCCTCGGGGATACGAGCAGTACTTC.

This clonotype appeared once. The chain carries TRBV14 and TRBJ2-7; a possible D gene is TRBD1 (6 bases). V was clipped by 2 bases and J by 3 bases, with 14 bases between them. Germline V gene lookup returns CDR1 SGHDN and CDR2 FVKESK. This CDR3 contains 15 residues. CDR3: CASSQTPGHLYEQYF. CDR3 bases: TGTGCCAGCAGCCAAACCCCGGGACACCTCTACGAGCAGTACTTC.

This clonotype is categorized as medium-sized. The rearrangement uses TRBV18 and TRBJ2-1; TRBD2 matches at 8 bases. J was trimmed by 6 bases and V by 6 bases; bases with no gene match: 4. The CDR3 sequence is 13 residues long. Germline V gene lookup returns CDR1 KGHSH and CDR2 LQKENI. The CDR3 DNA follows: TGTGCCAGCTCTAGGACTAGCATCAATGAGCAGTTCTTC. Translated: CASSRTSINEQFF.

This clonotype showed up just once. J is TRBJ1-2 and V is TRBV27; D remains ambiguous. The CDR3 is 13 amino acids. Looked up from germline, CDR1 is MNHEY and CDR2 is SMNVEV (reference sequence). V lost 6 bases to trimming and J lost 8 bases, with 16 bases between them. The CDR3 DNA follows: TGTGCCAGCAGCCCTAATAAACTGGGGGGCTACACCTTC. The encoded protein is CASSPNKLGGYTF.

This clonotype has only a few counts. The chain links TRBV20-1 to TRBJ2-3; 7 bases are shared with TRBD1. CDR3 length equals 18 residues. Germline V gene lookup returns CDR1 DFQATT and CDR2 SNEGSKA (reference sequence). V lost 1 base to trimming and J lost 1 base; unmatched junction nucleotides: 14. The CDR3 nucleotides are TGCAGTGCTAGAGCGCTCGGGACAGTTCGAATCGGCACAGATACGCAGTATTTT. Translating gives CSARALGTVRIGTDTQYF.

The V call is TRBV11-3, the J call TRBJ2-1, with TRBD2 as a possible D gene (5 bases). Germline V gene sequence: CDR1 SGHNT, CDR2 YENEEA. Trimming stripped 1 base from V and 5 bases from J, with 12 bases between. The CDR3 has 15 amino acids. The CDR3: CASSLGGSRNNEQFF. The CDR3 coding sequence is TGTGCCAGCAGCTTAGGAGGGAGTCGAAACAATGAGCAGTTCTTC.

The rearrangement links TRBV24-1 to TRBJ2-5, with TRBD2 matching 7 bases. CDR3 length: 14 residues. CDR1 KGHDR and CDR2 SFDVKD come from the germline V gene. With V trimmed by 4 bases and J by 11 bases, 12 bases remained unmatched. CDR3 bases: TGTGCCACCAGTGACTATGGCGCTGGGAGGGAGCAGTACTTC. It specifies CATSDYGAGREQYF.

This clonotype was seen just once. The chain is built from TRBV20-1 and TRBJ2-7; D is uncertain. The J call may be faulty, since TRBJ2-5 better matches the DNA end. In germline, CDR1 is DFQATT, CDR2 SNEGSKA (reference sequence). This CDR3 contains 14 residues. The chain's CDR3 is CSARSLETQETQYF. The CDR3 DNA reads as TGCAGTGCTAGGAGCCTGGAAACTCAAGAGACCCAGTACTTC.

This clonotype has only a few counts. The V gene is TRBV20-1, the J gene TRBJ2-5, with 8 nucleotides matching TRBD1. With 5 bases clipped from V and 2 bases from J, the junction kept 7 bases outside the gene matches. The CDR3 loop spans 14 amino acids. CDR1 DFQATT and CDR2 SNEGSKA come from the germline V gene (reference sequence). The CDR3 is CSAGRGQVQETQYF. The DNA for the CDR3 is TGCAGTGCTGGCCGGGGACAGGTTCAAGAGACCCAGTACTTC.

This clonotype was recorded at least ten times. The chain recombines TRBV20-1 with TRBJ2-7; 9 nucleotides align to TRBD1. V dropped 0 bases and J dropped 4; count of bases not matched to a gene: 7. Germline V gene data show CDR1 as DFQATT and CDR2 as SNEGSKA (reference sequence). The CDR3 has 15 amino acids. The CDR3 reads CSAREFAGQGYEQYF. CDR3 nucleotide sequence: TGCAGTGCTAGAGAGTTTGCGGGACAGGGTTACGAGCAGTACTTC.

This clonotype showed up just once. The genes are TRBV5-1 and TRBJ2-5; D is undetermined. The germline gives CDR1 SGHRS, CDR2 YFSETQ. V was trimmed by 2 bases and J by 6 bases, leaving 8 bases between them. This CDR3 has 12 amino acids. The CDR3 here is CASSFSEKTQYF. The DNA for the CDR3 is TGCGCCAGCAGCTTTTCCGAGAAGACCCAGTACTTC.

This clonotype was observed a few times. As DNA, the CDR3 is TGTGCCAGTCGGGACAGTTCAGTTGGTGGCTACACCTTC. The encoded protein is CASRDSSVGGYTF. V is TRBV6-2 or TRBV6-3 and J is TRBJ1-2, with 7 bases identical to TRBD1. This CDR3 spans 13 amino acids. The ends lost 9 bases at V and 7 bases at J; junction bases unmatched: 11. The germline V gene encodes CDR1 MNHEY and CDR2 SVGEGT.

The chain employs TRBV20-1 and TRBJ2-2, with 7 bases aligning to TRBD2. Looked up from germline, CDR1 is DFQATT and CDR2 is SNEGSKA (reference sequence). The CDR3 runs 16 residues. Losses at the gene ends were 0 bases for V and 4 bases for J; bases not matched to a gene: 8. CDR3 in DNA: TGCAGTGCTAGAGATAGCGGGCACGCTCGCACCGGGGAGCTGTTTTTT. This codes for CSARDSGHARTGELFF.

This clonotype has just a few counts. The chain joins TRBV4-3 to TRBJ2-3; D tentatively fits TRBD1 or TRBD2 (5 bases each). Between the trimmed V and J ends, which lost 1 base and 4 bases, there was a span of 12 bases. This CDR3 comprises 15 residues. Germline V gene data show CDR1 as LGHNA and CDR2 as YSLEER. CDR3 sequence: CASSQGGNGADTQYF. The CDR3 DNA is TGCGCCAGCAGCCAAGGGGGGAACGGAGCAGATACGCAGTATTTT.

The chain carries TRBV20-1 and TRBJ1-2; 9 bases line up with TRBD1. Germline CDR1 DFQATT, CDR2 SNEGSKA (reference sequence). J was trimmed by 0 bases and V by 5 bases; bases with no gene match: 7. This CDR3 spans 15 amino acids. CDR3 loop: CSAYTGGQANYGYTF. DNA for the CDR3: TGCAGTGCTTATACAGGGGGCCAAGCTAACTATGGCTACACCTTC.

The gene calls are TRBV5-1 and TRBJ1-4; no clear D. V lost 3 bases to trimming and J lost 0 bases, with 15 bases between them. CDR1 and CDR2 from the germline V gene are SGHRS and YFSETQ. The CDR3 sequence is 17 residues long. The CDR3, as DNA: TGCGCCAGCAGCTCGACCGGACGGGCTGCAACTAATGAAAAACTGTTTTTT. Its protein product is CASSSTGRAATNEKLFF.